This paragraph covers one T cell receptor (beta chain) sequence. Profiled with immunoSEQ multiplex PCR; TCRdb holds only in-frame clones, not every one. The sample holds 55,000 to 65,000 clones, 60% to 80% seen once. This specimen belongs to a study of blood T cell repertoires in COVID-19. The CDR3 covers 12 residues. The J gene is TRBJ1-1, the V gene TRBV21-1. TRBV21-1 is assigned pseudogene status. What was sequenced was peripheral blood. The origin of this receptor is a man aged 55 to 70 with acute or convalescent COVID-19. CDR3 in amino acids: CASSPGAGRAFF. CDR3 DNA sequence: TGTGCCAGCAGTCCCGGGGCGGGGCGGGCTTTCTTT.